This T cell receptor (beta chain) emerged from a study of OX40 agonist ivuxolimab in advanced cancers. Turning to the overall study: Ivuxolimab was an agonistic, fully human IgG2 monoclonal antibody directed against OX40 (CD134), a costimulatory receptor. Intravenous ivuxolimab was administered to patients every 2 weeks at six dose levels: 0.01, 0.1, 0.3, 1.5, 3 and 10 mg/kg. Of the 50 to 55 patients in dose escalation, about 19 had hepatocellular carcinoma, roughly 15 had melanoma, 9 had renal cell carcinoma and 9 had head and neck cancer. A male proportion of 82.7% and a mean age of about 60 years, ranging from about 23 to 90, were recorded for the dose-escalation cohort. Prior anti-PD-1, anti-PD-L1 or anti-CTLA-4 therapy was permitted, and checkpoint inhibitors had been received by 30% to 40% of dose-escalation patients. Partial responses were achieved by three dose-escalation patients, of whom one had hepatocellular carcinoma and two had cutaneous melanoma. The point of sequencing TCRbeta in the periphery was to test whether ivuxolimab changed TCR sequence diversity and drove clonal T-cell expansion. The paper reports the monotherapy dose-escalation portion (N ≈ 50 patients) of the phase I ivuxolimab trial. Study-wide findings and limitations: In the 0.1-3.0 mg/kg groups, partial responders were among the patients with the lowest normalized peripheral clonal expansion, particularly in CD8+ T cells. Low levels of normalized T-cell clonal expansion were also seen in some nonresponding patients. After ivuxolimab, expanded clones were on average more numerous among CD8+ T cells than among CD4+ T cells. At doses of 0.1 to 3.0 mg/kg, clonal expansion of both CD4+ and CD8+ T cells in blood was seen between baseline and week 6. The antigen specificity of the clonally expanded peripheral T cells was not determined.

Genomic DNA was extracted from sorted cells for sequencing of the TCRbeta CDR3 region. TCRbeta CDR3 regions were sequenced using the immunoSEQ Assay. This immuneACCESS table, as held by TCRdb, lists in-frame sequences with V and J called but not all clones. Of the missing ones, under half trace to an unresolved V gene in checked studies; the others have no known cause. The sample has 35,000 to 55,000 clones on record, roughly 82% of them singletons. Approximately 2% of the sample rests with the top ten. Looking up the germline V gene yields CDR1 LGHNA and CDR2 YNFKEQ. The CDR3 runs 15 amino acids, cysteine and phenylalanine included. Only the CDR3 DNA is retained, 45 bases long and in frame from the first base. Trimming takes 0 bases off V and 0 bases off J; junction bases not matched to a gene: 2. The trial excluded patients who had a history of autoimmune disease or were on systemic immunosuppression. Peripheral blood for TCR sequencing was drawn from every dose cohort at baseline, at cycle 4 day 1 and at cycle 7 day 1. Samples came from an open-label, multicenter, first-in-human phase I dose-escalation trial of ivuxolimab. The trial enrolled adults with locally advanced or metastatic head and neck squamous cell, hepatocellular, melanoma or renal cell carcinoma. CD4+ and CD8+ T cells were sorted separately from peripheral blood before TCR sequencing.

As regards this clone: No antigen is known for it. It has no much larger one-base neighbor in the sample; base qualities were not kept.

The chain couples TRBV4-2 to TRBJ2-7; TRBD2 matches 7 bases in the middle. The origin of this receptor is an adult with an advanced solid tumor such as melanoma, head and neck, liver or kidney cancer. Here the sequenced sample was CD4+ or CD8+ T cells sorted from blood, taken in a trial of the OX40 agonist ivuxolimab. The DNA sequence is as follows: TGTGCCAGCAGCCAAGAACGCGGGAGCTCCTACGAGCAGTACTTC. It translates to CASSQERGSSYEQYF.